Below are 13 T cell receptor beta chains sequenced from a single sample in a study of shared clonotypes between healthy human individuals. The repertoire was sequenced with immunoSEQ multiplex PCR; TCRdb's copy has only in-frame clones and lacks some. Seen here are hundreds of thousands of clones, roughly 77% observed once, and the top ten hold roughly 13%. Specimen: PBMCs. These receptors were collected from a woman aged 40 to 49 in good health. Some clones in this sample may be carry-over from other donors' samples.

To note about this clone: In the same sample, other DNA sequences code for this CDR3. V is TRBV7-2 and J is TRBJ2-1; 8 nucleotides match TRBD2. CDR3 length: 15 amino acids. Germline CDR1 and CDR2: SGHTA and FQGNSA. J lost 0 bases, V lost 5 bases, and 3 bases had no gene match. Here the CDR3 DNA reads TGTGCCAGCAGCCTAAGCGGGAGCTCCTACAATGAGCAGTTCTTC. Translated, it gives CASSLSGSSYNEQFF.

A few counts support this clone. CDR3 DNA: TGTGCCAGCAGCGTATTTGTTGGGGATACGCAGTATTTT. Amino acid sequence: CASSVFVGDTQYF. V usage is TRBV9 and J usage is TRBJ2-3; D remains ambiguous. Trimming took 1 base from V and 6 from J, leaving 9 bases between them. From germline, CDR1 is SGDLS and CDR2 YYNGEE. The CDR3 loop spans 13 amino acids.

Note on this clone: Within the sample, other DNA sequences also encode this same CDR3. The chain recombines TRBV14 with TRBJ2-7; D remains unclear. V shed 2 bases and J shed 1 base, with 0 bases lying between them. CDR3 size: 11 residues. Germline V lookup: CDR1 SGHDN, CDR2 FVKESK. DNA for the CDR3: TGTGCCAGCAGCCAATCCTACGAGCAGTACTTC. This codes for CASSQSYEQYF.

V usage is TRBV10-1 and J usage is TRBJ2-3; D is possibly TRBD2 (5 bases). This CDR3 is built from 16 residues. Germline values: CDR1 WNHNN, CDR2 SYGVQD (reference sequence). The V gene lost 0 bases and the J gene lost 5 bases, with 15 bases spanning the gap. CDR3 nucleotide sequence: TGCGCCAGCAGTGAGTCGGGGAGACCACAGAAAGATACGCAGTATTTT. Amino acid sequence: CASSESGRPQKDTQYF.

This clone appeared many times. The J gene is TRBJ2-7, the V gene TRBV5-4, with D hard to call. The CDR3 runs to 12 residues. V was shortened by 0 bases and J by 3 bases, with 4 bases between the two germline ends. Germline V gene lookup returns CDR1 SGHNT and CDR2 YYREEE (reference sequence). The chain's CDR3 is CASSLEGYEQYF. CDR3 DNA: TGTGCCAGCAGCTTGGAGGGCTACGAGCAGTACTTC.

This clone was observed a handful of times. Other DNA sequences in this sample translate to the same CDR3. The rearrangement uses TRBV18 and TRBJ1-2; a weak D match, TRBD1 (5 bases). The ends were cut back, 2 bases at V and 2 bases at J, with 9 bases in the middle. Looked up from germline, CDR1 is KGHSH and CDR2 is LQKENI. The CDR3 length is 14 residues. The CDR3, as DNA: TGTGCCAGCTCACCATCCGGGGGGAACTATGGCTACACCTTC. It translates to CASSPSGGNYGYTF.

Worth noting for this clone: Germline and junction disagree at one end, which may indicate a read error. The V call is TRBV7-8, the J call TRBJ2-1; D is unclear. The CDR3 totals 11 residues. Germline lookup yields CDR1 SGHVS and CDR2 FQNEAQ. DNA for the CDR3: TGTGCCAGCAGCGGGTACAGTGAGCAGTTCTTC. Protein: CASSGYSEQFF.

This clone turned up a few times. The J gene is TRBJ2-7, the V gene TRBV6-5; D not resolved. This CDR3 is built from 11 residues. CDR1 MNHEY and CDR2 SVGAGI come from the germline V gene. Trimming took off 5 bases at V and 12 bases at J, with 14 bases between the two ends. Written as DNA, the CDR3 is TGTGCCAGCAGTCCCGGAGTTAGGTGGTACTTC. Protein sequence: CASSPGVRWYF.

The V call is TRBV9, the J call TRBJ2-3; D is perhaps TRBD2 (5 bases). Germline values: CDR1 SGDLS, CDR2 YYNGEE. This CDR3 region has 14 residues. The germline V and J ends were trimmed by 3 bases and 2 bases, with 10 bases remaining between them. DNA for the CDR3: TGTGCCAGCAGCGGACGACTACACACAGATACGCAGTATTTT. This codes for CASSGRLHTDTQYF.

The chain links TRBV7-2 to TRBJ2-3, with D maybe TRBD2 (6 bases). The CDR3 is 14 amino acids. CDR1 is SGHTA and CDR2 is FQGNSA in the germline V gene. Deletions cut 1 base from V and 6 bases from J, with 11 bases between. For the CDR3, the DNA is TGTGCCAGCAGCTTAGGCGGAGGGCTCGATACGCAGTATTTT. This gives the protein CASSLGGGLDTQYF.

V usage is TRBV18 and J usage is TRBJ2-1, with D perhaps assigned TRBD1 or TRBD2 (5 bases each). Trimming left V 0 bases short and J 2 bases short, with 11 bases between. The CDR3 spans 16 residues. The germline gives CDR1 KGHSH, CDR2 LQKENI. The CDR3 DNA sequence: TGTGCCAGCTCACCACCGGTGGGGGTAACCTACAATGAGCAGTTCTTC. Protein sequence: CASSPPVGVTYNEQFF.

To note about this clone: A far larger clone is off by one base, so a read error is likely. J is TRBJ2-1 and V is TRBV7-9, with D perhaps matching TRBD2 (5 bases). Germline V gene lookup returns CDR1 SEHNR and CDR2 FQNEAQ (reference sequence). The CDR3 contains 16 residues. The DNA for the CDR3 is TGTGCCAGCAGTTACCCTCACGGAGGTTCCTACAATGAGCGGTTCTTC. It yields the protein CASSYPHGGSYNERFF.

This clone has at least ten counts. CDR3 nucleotides: TGCAGTGCTAGTGTCAACTACGAGCAGTACTTC. It translates to CSASVNYEQYF. The chain has TRBV20-1 and TRBJ2-7; D ambiguous. CDR1 is DFQATT and CDR2 is SNEGSKA in the germline V gene (reference sequence). The CDR3 has 11 residues. V shed 3 bases and J shed 3 bases, with 6 bases lying between them.